This section outlines one TCR beta chain sequence together with its context. No antigen is known for it. The junction and the germline gene differ at one end; a read error may be behind it. The source of the sample is a study of Ad26.COV2.S vaccination and SARS-CoV-2 variants. In the study overall: The Ad26.COV2.S arm of the COV1001 trial was where the donor was placed. Findings and caveats of the study: There was reportedly substantial breadth in spike-specific CD8+ and CD4+ T cell responses after vaccination. The study found higher spike-specific TCR breadth in vaccine than placebo recipients. Participants given vaccine showed non-spike TCR breadth similar to that of placebo recipients.

Sample treatment: over 15 received Ad26.COV2.S at low or high dose, single or two shots; several received placebo; per-sample allocation not given. Collection of the samples took place on day 63 after the first injection of vaccine or placebo. Here immunoSEQ multiplex PCR was the method, and the copy in TCRdb shows in-frame clones only, minus some. The table lists roughly 460,000 clones, about 88% of them singletons. CDR1 is SGHRS, CDR2 YFSETQ, per germline. There are 13 residues in the CDR3. This sequence was found in a person between 18 and 65 years old who received the Ad26.COV2.S COVID-19 vaccine or a placebo. J is TRBJ1-3 and V is TRBV5-1; 9 bases match TRBD1. Source: peripheral blood, taken in a trial of Ad26.COV2.S vaccine versus placebo. This chain's CDR3 is CASSPGQGPGTIF. The CDR3 bases are TGCGCCAGCAGCCCGGGACAGGGTCCCGGAACAATATTT.